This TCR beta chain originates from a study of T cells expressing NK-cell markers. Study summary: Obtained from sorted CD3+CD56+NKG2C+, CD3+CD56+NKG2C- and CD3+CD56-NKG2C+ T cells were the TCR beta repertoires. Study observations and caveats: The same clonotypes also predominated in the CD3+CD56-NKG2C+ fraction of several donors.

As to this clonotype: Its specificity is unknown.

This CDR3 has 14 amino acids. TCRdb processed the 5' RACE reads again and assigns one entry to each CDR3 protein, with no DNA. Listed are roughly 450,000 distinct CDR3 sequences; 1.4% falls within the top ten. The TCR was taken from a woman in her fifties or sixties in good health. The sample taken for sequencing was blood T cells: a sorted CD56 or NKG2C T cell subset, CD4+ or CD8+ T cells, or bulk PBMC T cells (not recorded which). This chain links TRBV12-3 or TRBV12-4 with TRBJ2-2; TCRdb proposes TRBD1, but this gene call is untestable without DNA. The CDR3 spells CASSFGRVVGELFF.